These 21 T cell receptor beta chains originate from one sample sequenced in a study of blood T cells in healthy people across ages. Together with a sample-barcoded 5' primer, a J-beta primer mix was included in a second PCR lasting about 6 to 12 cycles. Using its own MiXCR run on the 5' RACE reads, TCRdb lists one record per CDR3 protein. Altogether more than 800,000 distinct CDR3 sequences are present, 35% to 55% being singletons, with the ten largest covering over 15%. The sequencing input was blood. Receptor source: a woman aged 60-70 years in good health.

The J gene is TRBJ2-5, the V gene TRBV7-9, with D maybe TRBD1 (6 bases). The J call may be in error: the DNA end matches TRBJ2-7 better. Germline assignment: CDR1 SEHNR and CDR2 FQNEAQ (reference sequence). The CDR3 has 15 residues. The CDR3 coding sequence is TGTGCCAGCAGCTTAAGGGGGTTATCCGGCTACGAGCAGTACTTC. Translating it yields CASSLRGLSGYEQYF.

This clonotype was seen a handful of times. The CDR3 reads CSVEGGSSLQFF. In DNA, the CDR3 is TGCAGCGTTGAAGGGGGGTCTTCTTTGCAGTTCTTC. The chain has TRBV29-1 and TRBJ2-1; D tentatively reads TRBD1 or TRBD2 (5 bases each). Between the trimmed V and J ends, which lost 1 base and 12 bases, there was a span of 13 bases. This CDR3 spans 12 amino acids. Germline CDR1 reads SQVTM; CDR2 reads ANQGSEA.

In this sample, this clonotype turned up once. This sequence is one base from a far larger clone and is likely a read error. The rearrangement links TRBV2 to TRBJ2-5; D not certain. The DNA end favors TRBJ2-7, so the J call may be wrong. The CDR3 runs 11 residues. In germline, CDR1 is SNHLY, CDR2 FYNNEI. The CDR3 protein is CTSSPGYEQYF. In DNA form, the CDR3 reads TGTACCAGCAGCCCCGGCTACGAGCAGTACTTC.

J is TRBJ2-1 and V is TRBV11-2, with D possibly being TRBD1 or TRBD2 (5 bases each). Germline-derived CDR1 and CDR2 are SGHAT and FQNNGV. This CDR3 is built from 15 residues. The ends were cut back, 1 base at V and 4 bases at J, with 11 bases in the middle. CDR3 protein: CASSLGEGLYNEQFF. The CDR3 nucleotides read TGTGCCAGCAGCTTAGGCGAGGGGTTATACAATGAGCAGTTCTTC. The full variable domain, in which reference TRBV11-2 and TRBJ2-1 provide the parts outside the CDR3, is EAGVAQSPRYKIIEKRQSVAFWCNPISGHATLYWYQQILGQGPKLLIQFQNNGVVDDSQLPKDRFSAERLKGVDSTLKIQPAKLEDSAVYLCASSLGEGLYNEQFFGPGTRLTVL.

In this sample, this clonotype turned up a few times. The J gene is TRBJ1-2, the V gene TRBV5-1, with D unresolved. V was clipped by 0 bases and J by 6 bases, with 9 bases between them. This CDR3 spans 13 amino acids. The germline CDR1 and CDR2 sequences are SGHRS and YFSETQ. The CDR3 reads CASSLAGFHGYTF. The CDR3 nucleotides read TGCGCCAGCAGCTTGGCTGGGTTCCATGGCTACACCTTC.

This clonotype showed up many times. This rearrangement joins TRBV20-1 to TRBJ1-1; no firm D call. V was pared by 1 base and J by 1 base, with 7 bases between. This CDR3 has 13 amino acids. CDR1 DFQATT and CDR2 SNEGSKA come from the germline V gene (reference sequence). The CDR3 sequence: CSARGIQNTEAFF. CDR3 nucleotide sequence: TGCAGTGCTAGAGGGATCCAGAACACTGAAGCTTTCTTT.

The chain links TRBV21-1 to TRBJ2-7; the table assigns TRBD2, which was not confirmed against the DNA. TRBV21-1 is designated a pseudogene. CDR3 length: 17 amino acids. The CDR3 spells CASSKGGTAACSYEQYF. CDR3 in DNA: TGTGCCAGCAGCAAAGGAGGGACAGCGGCGTGTTCCTACGAGCAGTACTTC.

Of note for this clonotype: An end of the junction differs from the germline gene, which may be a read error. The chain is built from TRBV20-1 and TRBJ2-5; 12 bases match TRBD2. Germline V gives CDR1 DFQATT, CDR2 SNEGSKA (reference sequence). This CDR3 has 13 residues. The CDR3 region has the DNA TGCAATGCTTTGACTAGCGGGAGACAGGAGCAGTACTTC. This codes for CNALTSGRQEQYF.

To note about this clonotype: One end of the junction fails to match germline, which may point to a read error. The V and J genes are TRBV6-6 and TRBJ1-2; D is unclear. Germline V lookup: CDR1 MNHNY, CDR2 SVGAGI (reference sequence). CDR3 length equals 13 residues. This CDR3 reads CASSDLQNYDYTF. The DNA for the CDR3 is TGTGCCAGCAGTGACTTACAGAACTATGACTACACCTTC.

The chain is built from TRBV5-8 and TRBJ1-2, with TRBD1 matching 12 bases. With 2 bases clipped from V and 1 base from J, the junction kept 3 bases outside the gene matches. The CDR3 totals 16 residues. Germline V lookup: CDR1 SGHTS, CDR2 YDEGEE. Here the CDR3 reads CASSFGTGGINYGYTF. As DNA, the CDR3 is TGTGCCAGCAGCTTCGGGACAGGGGGCATTAACTATGGCTACACCTTC.

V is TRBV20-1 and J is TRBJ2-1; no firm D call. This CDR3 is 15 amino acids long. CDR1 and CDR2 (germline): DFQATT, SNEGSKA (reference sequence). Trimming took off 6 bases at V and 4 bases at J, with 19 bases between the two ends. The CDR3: CSASTTSKQYNEQFF. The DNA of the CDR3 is TGCAGTGCCTCCACTACGTCGAAGCAGTACAATGAGCAGTTCTTC.

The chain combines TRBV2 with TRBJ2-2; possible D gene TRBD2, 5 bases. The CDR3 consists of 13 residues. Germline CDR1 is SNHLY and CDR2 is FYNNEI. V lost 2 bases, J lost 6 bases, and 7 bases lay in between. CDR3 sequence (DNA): TGTGCCAGCAGTGAACGGGGAGCCGGGGAGCTGTTTTTT. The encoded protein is CASSERGAGELFF.

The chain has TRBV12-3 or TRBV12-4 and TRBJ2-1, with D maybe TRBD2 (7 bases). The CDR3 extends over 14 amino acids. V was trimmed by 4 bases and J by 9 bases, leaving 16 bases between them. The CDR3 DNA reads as TGTGCCAGCAGTTCAGCGCGAAGGGGGGGTGAGCAGTTCTTC. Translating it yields CASSSARRGGEQFF.

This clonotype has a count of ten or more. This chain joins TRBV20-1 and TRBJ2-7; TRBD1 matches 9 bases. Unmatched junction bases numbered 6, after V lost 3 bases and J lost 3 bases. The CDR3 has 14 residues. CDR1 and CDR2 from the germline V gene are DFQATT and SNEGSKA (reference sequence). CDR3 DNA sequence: TGCAGTGCTAGTAATCGGGACAGGGTCTACGAGCAGTACTTC. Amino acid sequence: CSASNRDRVYEQYF.

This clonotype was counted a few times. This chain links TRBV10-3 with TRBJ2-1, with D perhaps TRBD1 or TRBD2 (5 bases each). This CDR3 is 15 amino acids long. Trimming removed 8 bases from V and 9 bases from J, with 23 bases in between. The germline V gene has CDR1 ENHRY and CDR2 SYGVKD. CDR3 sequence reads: CAISPGNTNGGEQFF. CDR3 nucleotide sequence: TGTGCCATCTCGCCCGGGAACACTAATGGGGGTGAGCAGTTCTTC.

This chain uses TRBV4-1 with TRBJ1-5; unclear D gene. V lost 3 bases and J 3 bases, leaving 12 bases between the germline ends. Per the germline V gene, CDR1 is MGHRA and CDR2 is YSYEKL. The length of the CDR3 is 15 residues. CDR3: CASSHSPGPNQPQHF. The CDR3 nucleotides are TGCGCCAGCAGCCATAGCCCGGGCCCCAATCAGCCCCAGCATTTT.

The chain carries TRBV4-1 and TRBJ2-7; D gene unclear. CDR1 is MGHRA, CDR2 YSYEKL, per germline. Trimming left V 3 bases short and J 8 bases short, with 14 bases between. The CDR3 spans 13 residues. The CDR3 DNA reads TGCGCCAGCAGCCACATCGGTGGCGATAAGCAGTACTTC. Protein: CASSHIGGDKQYF.

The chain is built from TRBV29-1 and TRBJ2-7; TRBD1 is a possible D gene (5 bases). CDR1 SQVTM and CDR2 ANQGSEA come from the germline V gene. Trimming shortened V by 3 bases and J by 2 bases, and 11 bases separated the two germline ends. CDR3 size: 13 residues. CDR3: CSVEVWGTYEQYF. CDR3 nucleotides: TGCAGCGTTGAGGTTTGGGGCACCTACGAGCAGTACTTC.

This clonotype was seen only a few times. The CDR3 nucleotides are TGCGCCAGCACCCAGAGATCCCGGGACAGGGTGGTCTATAGCAATCAGCCCCAGCATTTT. Protein product: CASTQRSRDRVVYSNQPQHF. The chain carries TRBV5-1 and TRBJ1-5, with 9 nucleotides matching TRBD1. Per germline, CDR1 SGHRS and CDR2 YFSETQ. The V gene end was trimmed by 6 bases and the J gene end by 0 bases; junction bases not matched to a gene: 19. The CDR3 sequence is 20 residues long.

DNA of the CDR3: TGTGCCAGCAGCTTAGGGGGGGCAGGAAGCTACGAGCAGTACTTC. This encodes CASSLGGAGSYEQYF. This chain joins TRBV11-2 and TRBJ2-7; D may correspond to TRBD1 or TRBD2 (6 bases each). Germline assignment: CDR1 SGHAT and CDR2 FQNNGV. Trimming stripped 1 base from V and 3 bases from J, with 13 bases between. This CDR3 region has 15 residues.

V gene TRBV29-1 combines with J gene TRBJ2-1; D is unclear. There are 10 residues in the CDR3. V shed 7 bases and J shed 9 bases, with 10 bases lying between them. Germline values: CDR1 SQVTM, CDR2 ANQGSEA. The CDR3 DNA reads TGCAGCGCTCGAACTGGTGAGCAGTTCTTC. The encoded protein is CSARTGEQFF.